Sequencing of this T cell receptor (beta chain) was carried out in a study of chemoradiotherapy in HPV16-positive cancers. Study conclusions and caveats: The functional HPV-specific definition rests on just a couple of HPV16-positive patients.

Samples were taken several times over chemoradiotherapy. Clones were read by immunoSEQ multiplex PCR, and TCRdb kept only the in-frame ones, dropping some. The sample lists approximately 13,000 clones; 76% were seen once. V was clipped by 4 bases and J by 0 bases; unmatched bases: 5. The CDR3 totals 15 residues. Germline values: CDR1 SGDLS, CDR2 YYNGEE. Details on this clone: The antigen remains undetermined.

This receptor was identified in a human donor with HPV-associated anogenital cancer. V usage is TRBV9 and J usage is TRBJ1-2; 8 bases agree with TRBD1. This specimen was acquired from a patient who underwent chemoradiotherapy. The CDR3 DNA sequence: TGTGCCAGCAGCCCCTGGGACAGGACTAACTATGGCTACACCTTC. This encodes CASSPWDRTNYGYTF. Based on the CDR3 plus reference TRBV9 and TRBJ1-2, the full variable domain is DSGVTQTPKHLITATGQRVTLRCSPRSGDLSVYWYQQSLDQGLQFLIQYYNGEERAKGNILERFSAQQFPDLHSELNLSSLELGDSALYFCASSPWDRTNYGYTFGSGTRLTVV.